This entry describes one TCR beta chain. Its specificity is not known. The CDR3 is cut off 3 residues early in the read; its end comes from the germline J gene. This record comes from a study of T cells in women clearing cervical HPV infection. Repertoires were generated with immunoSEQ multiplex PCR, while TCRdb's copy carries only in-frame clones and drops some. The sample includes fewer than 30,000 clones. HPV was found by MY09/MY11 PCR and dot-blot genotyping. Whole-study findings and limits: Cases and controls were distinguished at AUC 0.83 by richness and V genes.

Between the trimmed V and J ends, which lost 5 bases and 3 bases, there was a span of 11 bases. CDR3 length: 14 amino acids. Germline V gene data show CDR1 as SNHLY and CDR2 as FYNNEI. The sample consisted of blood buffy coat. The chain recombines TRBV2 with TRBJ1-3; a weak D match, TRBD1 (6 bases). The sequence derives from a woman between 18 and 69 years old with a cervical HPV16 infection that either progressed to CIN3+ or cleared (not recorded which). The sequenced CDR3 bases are TGTGCCAGCAGTCAACAGGGATATGGAAACACC. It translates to CASSQQGYGNT. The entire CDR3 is CASSQQGYGNTIYF.